This is a list of T cell receptor beta chains from one sample in a study of T cell responses to AZD1222 COVID-19 vaccine. This table comes from immunoSEQ multiplex PCR, and its TCRdb copy is limited to in-frame clones, with some not included. The sample includes around 140,000 clones, roughly 93% of them seen just once. The input for sequencing was peripheral blood, taken on day 0 of AZD1222 vaccination. The origin of the receptors is an adult in good health. Both conserved end residues are part of each CDR3. A D gene is named only where the DNA matches it firmly. A row's size may be missing; if present it is once, few, many or a size class.

D,V,J,size,length,CDR3,DNA
-,TRBV5-1,TRBJ1-5,-,13,CASSLDSNQPQHF,TGCGCCAGCAGCTTGGATAGCAATCAGCCCCAGCATTTT
-,TRBV27,TRBJ2-5,once,15,CASRQFQDYRETQYF,TGTGCCAGCAGGCAATTCCAGGACTATCGAGAGACCCAGTACTTC
-,TRBV3-1/TRBV3-2,TRBJ1-4,-,16,CASSQDVQPLNEKLFF,TGTGCCAGCAGCCAAGACGTCCAGCCACTTAATGAAAAACTGTTTTTT
-,TRBV3-1/TRBV3-2,TRBJ2-1,-,13,CASSPLLGDEQFF,TGTGCCAGCAGCCCCCTTCTCGGGGACGAGCAGTTCTTC
-,TRBV12-3/TRBV12-4,TRBJ1-1,-,12,CASRIMNTEAFF,TGTGCCAGCAGGATCATGAACACTGAAGCTTTCTTT
TRBD1,TRBV10-2,TRBJ1-6,-,15,CASRPTGTGKSPLHF,TGCGCCAGCAGGCCAACCGGGACAGGGAAATCACCCCTCCACTTT
TRBD1,TRBV11-2,TRBJ1-2,once,19,CASSSFNALRGTANYGYTF,TGTGCCAGCAGCTCCTTTAATGCACTCAGGGGGACAGCTAACTATGGCTACACCTTC
TRBD1,TRBV5-1,TRBJ1-5,-,18,CASSLYPGGFQFGQPQHF,TGCGCCAGCAGCCTGTATCCAGGGGGTTTTCAGTTCGGTCAGCCCCAGCATTTT
TRBD1,TRBV5-4,TRBJ1-1,-,14,CASSSTRDRAEAFF,TGTGCCAGCAGCTCGACCCGGGACAGGGCTGAAGCTTTCTTT
-,TRBV11-2,TRBJ1-2,-,15,CASSFRTETPAGYTF,TGTGCCAGCAGCTTCCGGACAGAGACCCCGGCCGGCTACACCTTC
TRBD1,TRBV6-2/TRBV6-3,TRBJ2-3,-,15,CASSTIQGRRDTQYF,TGTGCCAGCAGTACTATACAGGGGCGGAGAGATACGCAGTATTTT
TRBD1,TRBV5-1,TRBJ1-1,-,15,CASSFVGQGDTEAFF,TGCGCCAGCAGCTTCGTCGGTCAGGGGGACACTGAAGCTTTCTTT
TRBD1,TRBV2,TRBJ1-2,-,14,CASSADRGKYGYTF,TGTGCCAGCAGTGCAGACAGGGGCAAATATGGCTACACCTTC
TRBD1,TRBV10-3,TRBJ2-7,-,13,CATDRGISYEQYF,TGTGCCACCGACAGGGGAATATCCTACGAGCAGTACTTC
-,TRBV7-9,TRBJ2-5,-,12,CASSLAPETQYF,TGTGCCAGCAGCTTAGCCCCAGAGACCCAGTACTTC
TRBD1,TRBV5-6,TRBJ1-3,few,16,CASSDYGTGSENTIYF,TGTGCCAGCAGTGACTACGGGACAGGGTCTGAAAACACCATATATTTT
-,TRBV3-1/TRBV3-2,TRBJ2-1,-,11,CASSQGNEQFF,TGTGCCAGCAGCCAAGGTAATGAGCAGTTCTTC